The rows below give T cell receptor beta chains drawn from one sample of a study of CD8 T cells in Susac syndrome. TCRdb independently ran MiXCR on the immunoSEQ multiplex PCR reads; one entry per CDR3 protein. The sample records 150,000 to 200,000 distinct CDR3 sequences, 92% being singletons. The sequenced sample was CD4+ T cells from PBMCs. All receptors derive from a human donor in good health. Each CDR3 is given with its conserved first and last residue. A D gene is named only where the DNA matches it firmly. A row's size may be missing; if present it is once, few, many or a size class.

cdr3_nt | cdr3_aa | d_call | j_call | v_call | clone_size
TGTGCCAGCAGCATTAGCGGGAGGGGCGGGGAGCAGTACTTC | CASSISGRGGEQYF | TRBD2 | TRBJ2-7 | TRBV12-3/TRBV12-4 | .
TGTGCCAGCAGTGAAATAAAGGGGGCGCGTTACGAGCAGTACTTC | CASSEIKGARYEQYF | TRBD1 | TRBJ2-7 | TRBV6-1 | .
TGTGCCAGCAGCGGAGACAGTTACACTGAAGCTTTCTTT | CASSGDSYTEAFF | . | TRBJ1-1 | TRBV7-2 | .
TGCGCCAGCAGCTCCTATAGCGGGAGGGGTACAGATACGCAGTATTTT | CASSSYSGRGTDTQYF | TRBD2 | TRBJ2-3 | TRBV5-1 | .
TGTGCCAGCAGCTTAGGTATCACGGCTGGGGCCAACGTCCTGACTTTC | CASSLGITAGANVLTF | . | TRBJ2-6 | TRBV7-2 | .
TGCAGTGCTCCACACCTTCAGGGAAGCACTGAAGCTTTCTTT | CSAPHLQGSTEAFF | . | TRBJ1-1 | TRBV20-1 | .
TGTGCCAGCAGCTTAATCCGGGCCAACAATGAGCAGTTCTTC | CASSLIRANNEQFF | . | TRBJ2-1 | TRBV7-2 | .
TGTGCCAGCAGTTCGGGTCCTTCTCAGTACTTC | CASSSGPSQYF | . | TRBJ2-5 | TRBV12-3/TRBV12-4 | .
TGTGCCAGCAGTTCCCGGACAGGGCATAATTCACCCCTCCACTTT | CASSSRTGHNSPLHF | TRBD1 | TRBJ1-6 | TRBV12-3/TRBV12-4 | .
TGTGCCAGCAGCTTTGTGGAGTCCGCTGAAGCTTTCTTT | CASSFVESAEAFF | . | TRBJ1-1 | TRBV7-2 | .
TGTGCCAGCAGCTTAGCGCAGGGAGAGACCCAGTACTTC | CASSLAQGETQYF | . | TRBJ2-5 | TRBV7-9 | .
TGTGCCAGCAGCTCAATGCTTGGGAACACTGAAGCTTTCTTT | CASSSMLGNTEAFF | . | TRBJ1-1 | TRBV14 | .
TGTGCCAGCAGCCCAGCAATCTCTGGAAACACCATATATTTT | CASSPAISGNTIYF | . | TRBJ1-3 | TRBV11-2 | .
TGTGCCAGCAGCTGGCGTTCCGGGACGTTTGCAGATACGCAGTATTTT | CASSWRSGTFADTQYF | . | TRBJ2-3 | TRBV5-4 | .
TGCAGCGCATCTAAACTGGGCGGGAGCAACACCGGGGAGCTGTTTTTT | CSASKLGGSNTGELFF | TRBD2 | TRBJ2-2 | TRBV29-1 | .
TGTGCCAGCAGGGGGTGGGGGGCTAAGGAAGAGACCCAGTACTTC | CASRGWGAKEETQYF | . | TRBJ2-5 | TRBV6-4 | .
TGTGCCAGCAGTTCACAGGGGGCTCGAACTGAAGCTTTCTTT | CASSSQGARTEAFF | TRBD1 | TRBJ1-1 | TRBV28 | .
TGTGCCAGTAGGCCGGCTAGCGCCCGCACAGATACGCAGTATTTT | CASRPASARTDTQYF | . | TRBJ2-3 | TRBV28 | .
TGTGCCAGTGCCGGAGCCGATCCGCACTACGAGCAGTACTTC | CASAGADPHYEQYF | . | TRBJ2-7 | TRBV21-1 | .
TGCAGCGTTGTCTTAAGTAGCAATCAGCCCCAGCATTTT | CSVVLSSNQPQHF | . | TRBJ1-5 | TRBV29-1 | .
TGTGCCAGTACCTCATCCGGGACGGGTAACACCGGGGAGCTGTTTTTT | CASTSSGTGNTGELFF | . | TRBJ2-2 | TRBV19 | .
TGTGCCAGCAGTTTAGAGTTCAACTATGGCTACACCTTC | CASSLEFNYGYTF | . | TRBJ1-2 | TRBV28 | .
TGTGCCAGCAGTCCCGGTTTCGGGGGGAAAGAGACCCAGTACTTC | CASSPGFGGKETQYF | TRBD2 | TRBJ2-5 | TRBV28 | .
TGTGCCATCAGTGAGCCGGACCATGACTCCTACGAGCAGTACTTC | CAISEPDHDSYEQYF | . | TRBJ2-7 | TRBV10-3 | once
TGTGCCAGCAGTGAAGATGCCGGGACAGCCAGGGAAAAACTGTTTTTT | CASSEDAGTAREKLFF | TRBD1 | TRBJ1-4 | TRBV2 | .
TGCGCCAGCAGCTTGGTAGCCGCAGGCGTGGAGACCCAGTACTTC | CASSLVAAGVETQYF | . | TRBJ2-5 | TRBV5-1 | .
TGCAGTGCTCCAGCGGTAAATGGGGATACGCAGTATTTT | CSAPAVNGDTQYF | . | TRBJ2-3 | TRBV20-1 | .
TGTGCCAGCAGCTTTTGGGGGAACGAATATCAGCCCCAGCATTTT | CASSFWGNEYQPQHF | . | TRBJ1-5 | TRBV5-8 | .
TGTGCCAGTGGCCCGAAGCCGCTAGCGGGTGCTGTAGGTGAGCAGTTCTTC | CASGPKPLAGAVGEQFF | TRBD2 | TRBJ2-1 | TRBV19 | .
TGTGCCAGCAGCTGGAGAGTGGCTACCCAAGGGGCCGGGGAGCTGTTTTTT | CASSWRVATQGAGELFF | . | TRBJ2-2 | TRBV7-9 | .
TGTGCCTGGAGTGTAGATGTAGCAGAATCCCAGCCCCAGCATTTT | CAWSVDVAESQPQHF | . | TRBJ1-5 | TRBV30 | .
TGTGCCAGCAGCGCCGGACCAGAAGGGGCCAACGTCCTGACTTTC | CASSAGPEGANVLTF | . | TRBJ2-6 | TRBV9 | .
TGTGCCAGCTCACCCCCCGGAGCATCATATAGCACAGATACGCAGTATTTT | CASSPPGASYSTDTQYF | . | TRBJ2-3 | TRBV18 | .
TGTGCCACTGGGCCCTACCTGGAGAACACTGAAGCTTTCTTT | CATGPYLENTEAFF | . | TRBJ1-1 | TRBV7-9 | .
TGCAGTGCTAGTTCGAGCGGGAGATCGAACAATGAGCAGTTCTTC | CSASSSGRSNNEQFF | TRBD2 | TRBJ2-1 | TRBV20-1 | once
TGTGCCAGCAGTGCCCCCGGGACTAGCGGTAAAGAGACCCAGTACTTC | CASSAPGTSGKETQYF | TRBD2 | TRBJ2-5 | TRBV28 | .
TGTGCCAGCAGGTCCCGGGGGAAGGAGGGCAATCAGCCCCAGCATTTT | CASRSRGKEGNQPQHF | . | TRBJ1-5 | TRBV2 | once
TGTGCCAGCAGCCCTACAGGAGGGAGCGTTTTTACCGGGGAGCTGTTTTTT | CASSPTGGSVFTGELFF | . | TRBJ2-2 | TRBV3-1 | .
TGCAGCGTTGAAAAAGGGGGCGAGACCCAGTACTTC | CSVEKGGETQYF | TRBD1 | TRBJ2-5 | TRBV29-1 | .
TGTGCCAGCAGTGATCGAGCCTCGACCCAGTACTTC | CASSDRASTQYF | . | TRBJ2-5 | TRBV2 | .
TGTGCCAGCAGCGCACAGAAAGAGACCCAGTACTTC | CASSAQKETQYF | . | TRBJ2-5 | TRBV3-1 | .
TGTGCCAGCAGTGGCGTGTTCGGGGGGAATGAGCAGTTCTTC | CASSGVFGGNEQFF | TRBD2 | TRBJ2-1 | TRBV2 | .
TGTGCCAGCTCACCAAGAGGGCAGGGCAGAGATACGCAGTATTTT | CASSPRGQGRDTQYF | . | TRBJ2-3 | TRBV18 | .
TGTGCCAGTAGTATGGACAGGAAAAACATTCAGTACTTC | CASSMDRKNIQYF | TRBD1 | TRBJ2-4 | TRBV19 | few
TGTGCCAGTTCCCGAGGAGGGCTAGCCAAAAACATTCAGTACTTC | CASSRGGLAKNIQYF | . | TRBJ2-4 | TRBV28 | .
TGTGCCAGCAGCTTAAGGGCTACGGGCCCGGAGCAGTTCTTC | CASSLRATGPEQFF | . | TRBJ2-1 | TRBV7-3 | .
TGTGCCAGCAGTCGCGGACAGGTGGGGAGTTACTATGGCTACACCTTC | CASSRGQVGSYYGYTF | TRBD1 | TRBJ1-2 | TRBV6-1 | .
TGTGCCAGCAGCTTTCCAGCCTACGAGCAGTACTTC | CASSFPAYEQYF | . | TRBJ2-7 | TRBV7-2 | once
TGTGCCAGCAGCTCTGACTGGAGCTCCTACGAGCAGTACTTC | CASSSDWSSYEQYF | . | TRBJ2-7 | TRBV7-2 | .
TGTGCCACTAGCGGGGGAGCCTACGAGCAGTACTTC | CATSGGAYEQYF | TRBD2 | TRBJ2-7 | TRBV30 | .
TGCAGCGTTGACAGGGGGCCTACAGATACGCAGTATTTT | CSVDRGPTDTQYF | TRBD1 | TRBJ2-3 | TRBV29-1 | .
TGTGCCAGCAGTTTTACCGACAGTTCCTACGAGCAGTACTTC | CASSFTDSSYEQYF | . | TRBJ2-7 | TRBV11-2 | .
TGTGCCAGCAGCTTAACCTTACAGGGTGCCGGGGAGCTGTTTTTT | CASSLTLQGAGELFF | . | TRBJ2-2 | TRBV7-6 | .